Below are 21 T cell receptor beta chains sequenced from a single sample in a study of blood T cell repertoires in COVID-19. Profiling relied on immunoSEQ multiplex PCR, and the TCRdb table lists in-frame clones only, not all of them. This sample has roughly 200,000 clones, with roughly 86% found just once. The sample consisted of PBMCs or T cells enriched from blood (not recorded which). The source is a man in his forties with acute COVID-19.

The J gene is TRBJ1-1, the V gene TRBV7-9; a possible D gene is TRBD1 (5 bases). Trimming left V 1 base short and J 7 bases short, with 10 bases between. The CDR3 runs 13 residues. Germline V lookup: CDR1 SEHNR, CDR2 FQNEAQ (reference sequence). In nucleotides, the CDR3 is TGTGCCAGCAGCTTAGTACAGGCTATTGAAGCTTTCTTT. Its translation is CASSLVQAIEAFF.

This clone was observed once. This chain connects TRBV19 to TRBJ2-2; TRBD2 matches at 8 bases. Germline lookup yields CDR1 LNHDA and CDR2 SQIVND (reference sequence). The CDR3 has 15 amino acids. With 4 bases clipped from V and 1 base from J, the junction kept 2 bases outside the gene matches. CDR3 DNA sequence: TGTGCCAGTAGTACGGGACTAGTGAACACCGGGGAGCTGTTTTTT. Amino acids: CASSTGLVNTGELFF.

The chain is built from TRBV29-1 and TRBJ2-5, with TRBD2 identical over 7 bases. CDR1 and CDR2 (germline): SQVTM, ANQGSEA. Losses at the gene ends were 6 bases for V and 4 bases for J; bases not matched to a gene: 5. The CDR3 extends over 12 amino acids. Here the CDR3 DNA reads TGCAGCGTACGACTAGCCGGAGAGACCCAGTACTTC. It specifies CSVRLAGETQYF.

This chain joins TRBV7-3 and TRBJ1-1; TRBD1 matches 7 bases. Germline values: CDR1 SGHTA, CDR2 FQGTGA. The CDR3 runs 14 residues. V lost 6 bases to trimming and J lost 1 base; unmatched junction nucleotides: 5. CDR3 DNA: TGTGCCAGCAGGCAAGGACAGGAGAACACTGAAGCTTTCTTT. Amino acids: CASRQGQENTEAFF. Using reference TRBV7-3 and TRBJ1-1 for the parts outside the CDR3, the full variable domain is GAGVSQTPSNKVTEKGKYVELRCDPISGHTALYWYRQSLGQGPEFLIYFQGTGAADDSGLPNDRFFAVRPEGSVSTLKIQRTERGDSAVYLCASRQGQENTEAFFGQGTRLTVV.

The rearrangement uses TRBV28 and TRBJ1-4; D is undetermined. Per the germline V gene, CDR1 is MDHEN and CDR2 is SYDVKM. The ends were cut back, 6 bases at V and 4 bases at J, with 18 bases in the middle. The CDR3 runs 16 residues. CDR3 loop: CASSPGSVLGNEKLFF. The CDR3 coding sequence is TGTGCCAGCAGCCCAGGATCGGTTTTGGGTAATGAAAAACTGTTTTTT.

The gene calls are TRBV5-4 and TRBJ2-7, with TRBD2 matching 10 bases. The CDR3 covers 15 residues. The germline CDR1 and CDR2 sequences are SGHNT and YYREEE (reference sequence). The trim removed 3 bases at V and 3 bases at J, leaving 6 bases unmatched. The CDR3 DNA reads as TGTGCCAGCAGCTCCCTAGCGGGAGTGTACTACGAGCAGTACTTC. Amino acids: CASSSLAGVYYEQYF.

The rearrangement joins TRBV5-1 to TRBJ2-7; tentatively, D is TRBD1 (6 bases). V was pared by 0 bases and J by 1 base, with 14 bases between. The CDR3 extends over 16 amino acids. Germline V gene sequence: CDR1 SGHRS, CDR2 YFSETQ. This CDR3 reads CASSLGHQGNSYEQYF. As DNA, the CDR3 is TGCGCCAGCAGCTTGGGTCACCAGGGGAATTCCTACGAGCAGTACTTC.

The chain couples TRBV28 to TRBJ2-5; no reliable D call. CDR1 is MDHEN and CDR2 is SYDVKM in the germline V gene. The CDR3 is made up of 15 amino acids. The V and J ends lost 3 bases and 2 bases respectively, with 13 bases between them. CDR3 in amino acids: CASSFALRKQETQYF. DNA of the CDR3: TGTGCCAGCAGTTTCGCTTTGCGGAAACAAGAGACCCAGTACTTC.

This clone has only a few counts. CDR3 bases: TGCGCCAGCAGCTTGGCCGGCGGGAGTATCTACGAGCAGTACTTC. It translates to CASSLAGGSIYEQYF. The chain is built from TRBV5-1 and TRBJ2-7; TRBD2 matches 7 bases. Germline V gives CDR1 SGHRS, CDR2 YFSETQ. This CDR3 is built from 15 residues. V was pared by 0 bases and J by 3 bases, with 6 bases of the junction left unmatched.

This clone was seen just once. The chain joins TRBV19 to TRBJ2-2; no reliable D call. Trimming took off 4 bases at V and 0 bases at J, with 6 bases between the two ends. The CDR3 is made up of 14 amino acids. The germline V gene has CDR1 LNHDA and CDR2 SQIVND (reference sequence). This CDR3 is CASSRGANTGELFF. Written as DNA, the CDR3 is TGTGCCAGTAGTAGAGGAGCGAACACCGGGGAGCTGTTTTTT. The full variable domain, rest sourced from reference TRBV19 and TRBJ2-2, is DGGITQSPKYLFRKEGQNVTLSCEQNLNHDAMYWYRQDPGQGLRLIYYSQIVNDFQKGDIAEGYSVSREKKESFPLTVTSAQKNPTAFYLCASSRGANTGELFFGEGSRLTVL.

J is TRBJ2-2 and V is TRBV28, with no clear D. Germline values: CDR1 MDHEN, CDR2 SYDVKM. V lost 1 base to trimming and J lost 5 bases, with 11 bases between them. The CDR3 runs to 15 residues. CDR3 in amino acids: CASSLSSGWTGELFF. The CDR3 DNA follows: TGTGCCAGCAGTTTATCGTCCGGGTGGACCGGGGAGCTGTTTTTT.

The V and J genes are TRBV7-9 and TRBJ1-1; no firm D call. Deletions cut 0 bases from V and 2 bases from J, with 7 bases between. The CDR3 contains 14 residues. Germline CDR1 SEHNR, CDR2 FQNEAQ (reference sequence). In DNA form, the CDR3 reads TGTGCCAGCAGCTTAGCTCAGGCTAACACTGAAGCTTTCTTT. The encoded protein is CASSLAQANTEAFF.

The V call is TRBV4-1, the J call TRBJ1-6; 9 bases match TRBD1. The germline CDR1 and CDR2 sequences are MGHRA and YSYEKL. J gave up 9 bases and V 1 base, and 7 bases lay outside the gene matches. This CDR3 contains 16 residues. In nucleotides, the CDR3 is TGCGCCAGCAGCCAAGTCCCGGACAGGGGCGGTTCACCCCTCCACTTT. Translation: CASSQVPDRGGSPLHF.

The rearrangement links TRBV21-1 to TRBJ1-4; the DNA was not used to check the table's D call, TRBD1. TRBV21-1 is recorded as a pseudogene. This CDR3 comprises 15 residues. The CDR3: CASCHKGTGGEKLFF. The CDR3 DNA is TGTGCCAGCTGCCACAAGGGCACAGGGGGTGAAAAACTGTTTTTT.

This clone appeared a single time. This chain connects TRBV30 to TRBJ2-5; D possibly corresponds to TRBD2 (5 bases). V was trimmed by 3 bases and J by 5 bases, leaving 16 bases between them. The CDR3 runs 14 residues. CDR1 and CDR2 from the germline V gene are GTSNPN and SVGIG (reference sequence). The CDR3 is CAWSRDLRGETQYF. The CDR3 region has the DNA TGTGCCTGGAGCAGAGACCTCAGAGGGGAGACCCAGTACTTC. Based on the CDR3 plus reference TRBV30 and TRBJ2-5, the full variable domain is SQTIHQWPATLVQPVGSPLSLECTVEGTSNPNLYWYRQAAGRGLQLLFYSVGIGQISSEVPQNLSASRPQDRQFILSSKKLLLSDSGFYLCAWSRDLRGETQYFGPGTRLLVL.

The chain combines TRBV19 with TRBJ1-5; no clear D gene. The germline V gene encodes CDR1 LNHDA and CDR2 SQIVND (reference sequence). Trimming removed 4 bases at V and 0 bases at J, with 4 bases between. The CDR3 has 13 residues. The CDR3 coding sequence is TGTGCCAGTAGTAGTCTTAGCAATCAGCCCCAGCATTTT. As protein: CASSSLSNQPQHF.

DNA of the CDR3: TGCGCCAGCGTCCAACCCTCATATACAGGGATCCCCGGGGAGCTGTTTTTT. Amino acid sequence: CASVQPSYTGIPGELFF. V and J are TRBV5-1 and TRBJ2-2; possibly TRBD1 for D (6 bases). Deletions cut 7 bases from V and 6 bases from J, with 25 bases between. Germline V gene sequence: CDR1 SGHRS, CDR2 YFSETQ. The CDR3 is 17 amino acids.

The J gene is TRBJ2-1, the V gene TRBV7-9; D call uncertain. The ends were cut back, 1 base at V and 3 bases at J, with 10 bases in the middle. The V gene's germline CDR1 is SEHNR and CDR2 FQNEAQ (reference sequence). The CDR3 has 15 amino acids. CDR3 sequence (DNA): TGTGCCAGCAGCTTAGGCCCTAGTCTCTACAATGAGCAGTTCTTC. Protein product: CASSLGPSLYNEQFF.

This chain uses TRBV28 with TRBJ1-3; D gene unclear. In germline, CDR1 is MDHEN, CDR2 SYDVKM. Trimming stripped 3 bases from V and 12 bases from J, with 12 bases between. The CDR3 covers 12 residues. The CDR3 reads CASSLNPLSIYF. The CDR3 DNA reads TGTGCCAGCAGTTTGAACCCCCTAAGCATATATTTT.

The chain couples TRBV27 to TRBJ1-1; a weak D match, TRBD1 (5 bases). Per germline, CDR1 MNHEY and CDR2 SMNVEV (reference sequence). The CDR3 loop spans 16 amino acids. The V gene lost 2 bases and the J gene lost 4 bases, with 17 bases spanning the gap. The CDR3 DNA reads TGTGCCAGCAGTTTACGGGGCGCAGGGAGGGGCACTGAAGCTTTCTTT. Translated, it gives CASSLRGAGRGTEAFF.

CDR3 in DNA: TGTGCCAGCTCACCAAACGAGCAGGGCGGCTACACCTTC. It specifies CASSPNEQGGYTF. The genes are TRBV18 and TRBJ1-2; a possible D gene is TRBD1 (5 bases). Germline values: CDR1 KGHSH, CDR2 LQKENI. The ends were cut back, 2 bases at V and 8 bases at J, with 12 bases in the middle. CDR3 length: 13 amino acids.